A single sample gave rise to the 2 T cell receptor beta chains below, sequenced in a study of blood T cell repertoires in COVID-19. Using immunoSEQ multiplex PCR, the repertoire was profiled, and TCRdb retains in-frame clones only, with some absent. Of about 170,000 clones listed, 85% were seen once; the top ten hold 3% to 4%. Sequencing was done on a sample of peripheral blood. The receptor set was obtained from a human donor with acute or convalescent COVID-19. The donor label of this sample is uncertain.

DNA of the CDR3: TGTGCCTGGAGCCTCGGACTAGCGGGGAGCCGGGATGAGCAGTTCTTC. Translating gives CAWSLGLAGSRDEQFF. The V call is TRBV30, the J call TRBJ2-1, with 12 positions matching TRBD2. There are 16 residues in the CDR3. J gave up 8 bases and V 3 bases, and 11 bases lay outside the gene matches. The germline V gene encodes CDR1 GTSNPN and CDR2 SVGIG (reference sequence).

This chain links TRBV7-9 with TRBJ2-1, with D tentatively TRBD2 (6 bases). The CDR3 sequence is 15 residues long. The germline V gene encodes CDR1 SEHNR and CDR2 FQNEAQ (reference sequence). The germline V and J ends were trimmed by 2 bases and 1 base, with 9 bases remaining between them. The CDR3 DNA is TGTGCCAGCAGCTTATGGGGGGAGTCCTACAATGAGCAGTTCTTC. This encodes CASSLWGESYNEQFF.